The T cell receptor (beta chain) under discussion was sequenced for a study of blood T cell repertoires in COVID-19. About the study: Donors in the United States, Italy and Spain gave samples during acute or convalescent COVID-19. Nucleic acid was either cDNA or gDNA, and it came from T cells, B-cell-depleted T cells, or PBMCs.

Original data processing: Counts of nucleated cells, estimated from reference gene primer amplification, were obtained. Only in-frame clones appear in the TCRdb table, and some are missing; sequencing was by immunoSEQ multiplex PCR. The D gene and trimming were derived from the DNA, and the V and J assignments and clone size from that table. The table includes approximately 430,000 clones, more than 80% detected once. The receptor was isolated from a woman aged 25 to 39 with active or convalescent COVID-19. Sequencing was carried out using peripheral blood.

CDR3 nucleotides: TGTGCCAGCAGGGGGACATCGTTGGGGGCCAACGTCCTGACTTTC. Residues: CASRGTSLGANVLTF. V is TRBV7-9 and J is TRBJ2-6; maybe TRBD1 (6 bases). Trimming took off 6 bases at V and 4 bases at J, with 13 bases between the two ends. CDR1 is SEHNR, CDR2 FQNEAQ, per germline (reference sequence). The CDR3 runs to 15 residues.